This entry concerns a single T cell receptor (beta chain). Its antigen remains unidentified. This entry comes from a study of T cell clones after liver transplantation. About the research overall: Samples came from ITN030ST, which attempted immunosuppression withdrawal within 2 years of liver transplantation.

Between the trimmed V and J ends, which lost 5 bases and 8 bases, there was a span of 15 bases. CDR1 is KGHSH, CDR2 LQKENI, per germline. This CDR3 has 13 residues. Profiled with immunoSEQ multiplex PCR; TCRdb holds only in-frame clones, not every one. This table holds about 80,000 clones, roughly 80% found once. Study results and limitations: Post-transplant, graft-donor-reactive CD4 TCRbeta sequences in blood dropped significantly in most of the 8 subjects.

This chain joins TRBV18 and TRBJ1-2, with D possibly TRBD1 on 5 matching bases. The source was CD4+ T cells from blood, collected just over 45 months after liver transplant. This TCR was sampled from a human patient who received a liver transplant. Some of the T cells might come from the graft donor. The CDR3 DNA reads as TGTGCCAGCTCAAGACTCGAGGGACGGGGCTACACCTTC. Its protein product is CASSRLEGRGYTF.